Listed below are T cell receptor beta chains from one sample, sequenced in a study of control samples from healthy donors and cancer patients. Sequenced by immunoSEQ multiplex PCR; TCRdb stores in-frame clones only, minus some. The profile covers about 45,000 clones, with around 93% appearing a single time and 22% taken by the ten largest. Specimen: PBMCs. These receptors all come from a woman in her thirties or forties with head and neck cancer. Both conserved end residues are part of each CDR3. The order of the fields is J gene, V gene, clone size, D gene, CDR3 DNA, CDR3 protein. A D gene is named only where the DNA matches it firmly. Clone size is shown for a subset of rows, as once, few, many or a class of expanded clone.

J: TRBJ2-1
V: TRBV5-1
size: NA
D: TRBD1
DNA: TGCGCCAGCGGGACAGGGGATAGGGATGAGCAGTTCTTC
CDR3: CASGTGDRDEQFF

J: TRBJ2-7
V: TRBV5-1
size: NA
D: TRBD1
DNA: TGCGCCAGCAGCGAGCGACAGGGGACAATAATCGAGCAGTACTTC
CDR3: CASSERQGTIIEQYF

J: TRBJ1-1
V: TRBV5-1
size: few
D: TRBD1
DNA: TGCGCCAGCAGCCCCGGGACAGGGGGCATCACTGAAGCTTTCTTT
CDR3: CASSPGTGGITEAFF

J: TRBJ1-5
V: TRBV5-1
size: NA
D: NA
DNA: TGCGCCAGCAGCTCCCGCGGGGATCAGCCCCAGCATTTT
CDR3: CASSSRGDQPQHF

J: TRBJ2-2
V: TRBV28
size: NA
D: NA
DNA: TGTGCCAGCAGTCCGTCGCCACAGGGAATCGGGGAGCTGTTTTTT
CDR3: CASSPSPQGIGELFF

J: TRBJ2-7
V: TRBV11-2
size: NA
D: NA
DNA: TGTGCCAGCAGCTTAGATCCCGGGACACATTACGAGCAGTACTTC
CDR3: CASSLDPGTHYEQYF

J: TRBJ2-7
V: TRBV18
size: NA
D: NA
DNA: TGTGCCAGCTCACCAACGGGGATGGGGGAGCAGTACTTC
CDR3: CASSPTGMGEQYF

J: TRBJ2-2
V: TRBV19
size: NA
D: NA
DNA: TGTGCCAGTAGTATCTGGCAGCCCACGAACACCGGGGAGCTGTTTTTT
CDR3: CASSIWQPTNTGELFF

J: TRBJ2-7
V: TRBV18
size: NA
D: TRBD2
DNA: TGTGCCAGCTCCCCTGGGGGGGAGGGGAGCGAGCAGTACTTC
CDR3: CASSPGGEGSEQYF

J: TRBJ2-1
V: TRBV6-5
size: NA
D: NA
DNA: TGTGCCGTCCGGGACCCTCTATTCTACAATGAGCAGTTCTTC
CDR3: CAVRDPLFYNEQFF

J: TRBJ2-3
V: TRBV7-6
size: NA
D: NA
DNA: TGTGCCAGCAGCTTCAGGGGGGTGGTAGATACGCAGTATTTT
CDR3: CASSFRGVVDTQYF

J: TRBJ2-1
V: TRBV18
size: NA
D: NA
DNA: TGTGCCAGCTCACCCCTAACGCCAGATCCATCCTACAATGAGCAGTTCTTC
CDR3: CASSPLTPDPSYNEQFF

J: TRBJ2-3
V: TRBV5-4
size: once
D: TRBD2
DNA: TGTGCCAGCAGCTCTGGGACTAGCGGCACAGATACGCAGTATTTT
CDR3: CASSSGTSGTDTQYF

J: TRBJ2-4
V: TRBV5-1
size: NA
D: NA
DNA: TGCGCCAGCAGCTTGGGATCCTCAAGTTTCAAAAACATTCAGTACTTC
CDR3: CASSLGSSSFKNIQYF

J: TRBJ2-2
V: TRBV7-3
size: NA
D: TRBD2
DNA: TGTGCCAGCAGCCACAACCCCGGACTAGCGGGAAGGACCGGGGAGCTGTTTTTT
CDR3: CASSHNPGLAGRTGELFF

J: TRBJ1-6
V: TRBV6-4
size: once
D: TRBD1
DNA: TGTGCCAGCAGGGACAGGGGTAATTCACCCCTCCACTTT
CDR3: CASRDRGNSPLHF

J: TRBJ2-3
V: TRBV7-2
size: NA
D: TRBD2
DNA: TGTGCCAGCAGCTATCCGGGACTAGCGGGAGTCGGAGATACGCAGTATTTT
CDR3: CASSYPGLAGVGDTQYF

J: TRBJ2-7
V: TRBV7-9
size: medium-sized
D: TRBD1
DNA: TGTGCCAGCAGCTTAGTCCCAGGACAGGGGATCTCCTACGAGCAGTACTTC
CDR3: CASSLVPGQGISYEQYF

J: TRBJ2-7
V: TRBV6-5
size: NA
D: TRBD1
DNA: TGTGCCAGCTGGGTGGGACAGGGGAGAGAGCAGTACTTC
CDR3: CASWVGQGREQYF

J: TRBJ2-2
V: TRBV5-6
size: once
D: TRBD2
DNA: TGTGCCAGCAGCTTGGGCGGGAGCGGCACCGGGGAGCTGTTTTTT
CDR3: CASSLGGSGTGELFF

J: TRBJ2-4
V: TRBV5-4
size: NA
D: NA
DNA: TGTGCCAGCAGCTTGGGGGGGGACAAAAACATTCAGTACTTC
CDR3: CASSLGGDKNIQYF

J: TRBJ2-2
V: TRBV7-2
size: NA
D: NA
DNA: TGTGCCAGCAGGTCCGCCGGACTCCGGAACACCGGGGAGCTGTTTTTT
CDR3: CASRSAGLRNTGELFF

J: TRBJ2-6
V: TRBV9
size: NA
D: NA
DNA: TGTGCCAGCAGCGGCAGGCCCTCTTCTGGGGCCAACGTCCTGACTTTC
CDR3: CASSGRPSSGANVLTF

J: TRBJ2-7
V: TRBV5-1
size: NA
D: TRBD2
DNA: TGCGCCAGCAGCCTCCCGGCTAGCGGGTTCTACGAGCAGTACTTC
CDR3: CASSLPASGFYEQYF

J: TRBJ1-1
V: TRBV29-1
size: NA
D: NA
DNA: TGCAGCGTGGCCCGAGACAGCTGGGAAGCTTTCTTT
CDR3: CSVARDSWEAFF

J: TRBJ2-2
V: TRBV11-1
size: NA
D: NA
DNA: TGTGCCAGCAGCCCAGAGCCTACGACCGGGGAGCTGTTTTTT
CDR3: CASSPEPTTGELFF

J: TRBJ1-2
V: TRBV7-9
size: NA
D: NA
DNA: TGTGCCAGCAGCTTAGGCCATGGCTACACCTTC
CDR3: CASSLGHGYTF

J: TRBJ2-7
V: TRBV7-9
size: NA
D: TRBD2
DNA: TGTGCCAGCAGCTCCTACGGACTAGCGGTTCTCTACGAGCAGTACTTC
CDR3: CASSSYGLAVLYEQYF

J: TRBJ1-6
V: TRBV30
size: NA
D: NA
DNA: TGTGCCTGGAGTGTACGTCAGGGGTCCAATTCACCCCTCCACTTT
CDR3: CAWSVRQGSNSPLHF

J: TRBJ1-5
V: TRBV19
size: once
D: NA
DNA: TGTGCCAGTAGTATATTGTCAGGGGCGGACCAGCCCCAGCATTTT
CDR3: CASSILSGADQPQHF

J: TRBJ2-1
V: TRBV9
size: NA
D: TRBD2
DNA: TGTGCCAGCAGCGTAGTCTTGACGGGAGGGGGTAATGAGCAGTTCTTC
CDR3: CASSVVLTGGGNEQFF

J: TRBJ2-7
V: TRBV3-1/TRBV3-2
size: NA
D: TRBD2
DNA: TGTGCCAGCAGCCAACCGACTAGCGGGCGCATCTACGAGCAGTACTTC
CDR3: CASSQPTSGRIYEQYF

J: TRBJ1-5
V: TRBV27
size: once
D: NA
DNA: TGTGCCAGCAGTCTCGACGGATTCTATCAGCCCCAGCATTTT
CDR3: CASSLDGFYQPQHF

J: TRBJ2-7
V: TRBV14
size: NA
D: NA
DNA: TGTGCCAGCAGCCTCTTGGACGGTGGCGAGCAGTACTTC
CDR3: CASSLLDGGEQYF

J: TRBJ2-1
V: TRBV5-4
size: NA
D: TRBD2
DNA: TGTGCCAGCAGCTTTCTAGCGGGAGGGCCCAACAATGAGCAGTTCTTC
CDR3: CASSFLAGGPNNEQFF

J: TRBJ2-3
V: TRBV5-1
size: NA
D: TRBD2
DNA: TGCGCCAGCAAGGGACTAGCGGGAGTCTATGATACGCAGTATTTT
CDR3: CASKGLAGVYDTQYF

J: TRBJ1-5
V: TRBV19
size: NA
D: TRBD1
DNA: TGTGCCAGTAGCCGGGACAGCTTAAGCCCGAATCAGCCCCAGCATTTT
CDR3: CASSRDSLSPNQPQHF

J: TRBJ1-2
V: TRBV29-1
size: once
D: NA
DNA: TGCAGCGTCGTTGGGGACTCCAGAAACTATGGCTACACCTTC
CDR3: CSVVGDSRNYGYTF

J: TRBJ2-7
V: TRBV28
size: NA
D: TRBD2
DNA: TGTGCCAGCAGTTTACCGGGAGGACTCTCCTACGAGCAGTACTTC
CDR3: CASSLPGGLSYEQYF

J: TRBJ2-7
V: TRBV14
size: few
D: NA
DNA: TGTGCCAGCAGCCAAGGGTACGAGCAGTACTTC
CDR3: CASSQGYEQYF